This record concerns one TCR beta chain sequence. Its antigen is not known. The data were obtained in a study of radiotherapy plus CTLA-4 blockade in lung cancer. Study in general: Among all patients, about 19% showed objective responses, while 30% to 40% had disease control. Findings and limits, study-wide: Interferon-beta, together with early blood T cell clone dynamics, reportedly best predicted response. There was expansion of tumor-derived TCR clones in blood after radiotherapy plus ipilimumab.

Receiving focal radiation plus CTLA-4 blockade with ipilimumab were patients who had chemo-refractory metastatic non-small-cell lung cancer. Profiling relied on immunoSEQ multiplex PCR, and the TCRdb table lists in-frame clones only, not all of them. The sample contains 70,000 to 90,000 clones, approximately 86% of which appear only once. V gave up 5 bases and J gave up 1 base, with 19 bases separating them. The CDR3 consists of 17 residues. Germline values: CDR1 MDHEN, CDR2 SYDVKM. The sequencing here drew on peripheral blood, taken from a patient treated with radiotherapy plus ipilimumab. The receptor comes from a human donor with non-small cell lung cancer who had stable disease on radiotherapy plus ipilimumab. V gene TRBV28 combines with J gene TRBJ2-3, with D unresolved. CDR3 amino acids: CASSQIPQFTGTDTQYF. As DNA, the CDR3 is TGTGCCAGCAGTCAAATACCCCAATTTACGGGCACAGATACGCAGTATTTT.